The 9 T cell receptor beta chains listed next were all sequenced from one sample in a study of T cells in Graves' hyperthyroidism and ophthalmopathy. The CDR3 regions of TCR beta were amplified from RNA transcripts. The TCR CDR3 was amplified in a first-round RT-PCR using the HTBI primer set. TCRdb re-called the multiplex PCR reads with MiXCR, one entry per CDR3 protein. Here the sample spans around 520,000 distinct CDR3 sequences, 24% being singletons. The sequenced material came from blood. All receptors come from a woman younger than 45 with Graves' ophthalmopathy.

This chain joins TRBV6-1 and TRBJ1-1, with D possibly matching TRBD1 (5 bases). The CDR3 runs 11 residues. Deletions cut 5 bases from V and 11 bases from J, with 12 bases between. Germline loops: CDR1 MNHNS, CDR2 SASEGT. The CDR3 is CASSMGPGAFF. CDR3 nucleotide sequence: TGTGCCAGCAGTATGGGACCAGGGGCTTTCTTT.

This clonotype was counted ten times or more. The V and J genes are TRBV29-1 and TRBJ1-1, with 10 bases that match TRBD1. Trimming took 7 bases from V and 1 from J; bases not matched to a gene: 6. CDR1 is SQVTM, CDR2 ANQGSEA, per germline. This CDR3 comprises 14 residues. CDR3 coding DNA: TGCAGCGCGGGGACAGGGGTTGGGAACACTGAAGCTTTCTTT. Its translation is CSAGTGVGNTEAFF.

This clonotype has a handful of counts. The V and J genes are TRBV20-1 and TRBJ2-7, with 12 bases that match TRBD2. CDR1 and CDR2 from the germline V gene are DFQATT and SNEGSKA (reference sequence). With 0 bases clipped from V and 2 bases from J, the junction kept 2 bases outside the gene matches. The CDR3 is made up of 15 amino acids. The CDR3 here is CSARERLAGAYEQYF. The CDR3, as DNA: TGCAGTGCTAGAGAGAGACTAGCGGGGGCCTACGAGCAGTACTTC.

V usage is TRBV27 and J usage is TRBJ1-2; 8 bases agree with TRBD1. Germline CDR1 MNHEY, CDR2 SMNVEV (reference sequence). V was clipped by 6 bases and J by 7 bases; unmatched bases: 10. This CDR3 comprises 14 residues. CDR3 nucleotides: TGTGCCAGCAGCCTGGACAGGGAGGAATTTGGCTACACCTTC. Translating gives CASSLDREEFGYTF.

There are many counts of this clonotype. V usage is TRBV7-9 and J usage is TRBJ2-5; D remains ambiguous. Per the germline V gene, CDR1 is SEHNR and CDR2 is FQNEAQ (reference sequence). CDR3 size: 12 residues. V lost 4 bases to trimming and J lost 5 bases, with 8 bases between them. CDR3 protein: CASSSASETQYF. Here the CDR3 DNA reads TGTGCCAGCAGCTCCGCGAGTGAGACCCAGTACTTC.

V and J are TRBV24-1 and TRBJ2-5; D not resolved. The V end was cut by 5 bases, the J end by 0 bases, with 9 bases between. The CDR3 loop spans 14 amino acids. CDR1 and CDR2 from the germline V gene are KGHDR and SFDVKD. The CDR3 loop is CATSGADYQETQYF. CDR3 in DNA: TGTGCCACCAGTGGGGCGGATTACCAAGAGACCCAGTACTTC.

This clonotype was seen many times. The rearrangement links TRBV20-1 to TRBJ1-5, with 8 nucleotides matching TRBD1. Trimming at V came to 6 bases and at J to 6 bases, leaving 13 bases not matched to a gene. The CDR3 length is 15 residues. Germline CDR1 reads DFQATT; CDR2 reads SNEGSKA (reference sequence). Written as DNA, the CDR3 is TGCAGTGCCAACTCCGGGACAGGACAGGGTCAGCCCCAGCATTTT. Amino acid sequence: CSANSGTGQGQPQHF.

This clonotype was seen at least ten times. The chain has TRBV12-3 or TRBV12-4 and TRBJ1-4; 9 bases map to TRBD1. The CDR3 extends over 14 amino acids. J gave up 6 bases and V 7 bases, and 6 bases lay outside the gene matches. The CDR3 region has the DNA TGTGCCAGCACCGCCGGGACAGGGCATGAAAAACTGTTTTTT. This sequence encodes CASTAGTGHEKLFF.

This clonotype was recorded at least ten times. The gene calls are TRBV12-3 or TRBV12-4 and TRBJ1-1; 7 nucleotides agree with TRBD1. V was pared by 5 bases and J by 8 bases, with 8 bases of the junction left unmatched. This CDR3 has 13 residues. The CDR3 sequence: CASSTRGLVEAFF. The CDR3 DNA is TGTGCCAGCAGTACAAGGGGGCTGGTCGAAGCTTTCTTT.